This T cell receptor beta chain came from a study of blood T cell repertoires in COVID-19. About the research overall: Specimens from acute and convalescent COVID-19 originated in the United States, Italy and Spain. T cells, B-cell-depleted T cells, or PBMCs supplied cDNA or gDNA.

Germline CDR1 reads SGHRS; CDR2 reads YFSETQ. Trimming took off 0 bases at V and 5 bases at J, with 14 bases between the two ends. The CDR3 length is 15 residues. Seattle-derived patients entered the study during active infection and were followed longitudinally. Original data processing: Estimated nucleated cell counts came from reference gene primer amplification. Produced via immunoSEQ multiplex PCR; TCRdb's table is partial and in-frame only. V and J calls and clone size are given by that table; D and trimming were obtained from the DNA. The sample holds roughly 210,000 clones; 84% are singletons and the top ten take more than 9%.

The sequencing sample was made of peripheral blood. The chain employs TRBV5-1 and TRBJ2-5; D possibly corresponds to TRBD1 (5 bases). The TCR comes from a woman over 75 with COVID-19, enrolled during active disease. The CDR3 nucleotides are TGCGCCAGCAGCTTGGGGCAGGGTTTTCCGGAGACCCAGTACTTC. This codes for CASSLGQGFPETQYF.